Many counts were recorded for the clone carrying this T cell receptor beta chain. Antigen specificity is unknown. The CDR3 spans 15 residues. V shed 0 bases, J shed 5 bases, and the junction held 4 bases outside the gene matches. Germline-derived CDR1 and CDR2 are LNHDA and SQIVND (reference sequence). This sample was included in a study of breast tumors, draining lymph nodes, adjacent tissues. Study results and caveats: The lymph node origin of tumor T cells was framed as consistent with a hypothesis, not demonstrated.

TCRdb reanalysed the multiplex PCR reads using MiXCR and keeps one entry per CDR3 protein. The table shows 15,000 or so distinct CDR3 sequences, with 47% occurring only once. This TCR derives from a female donor with breast cancer. Some clones in this sample may be carry-over from other donors' samples. Source material: tumor-adjacent breast tissue. The rearrangement links TRBV19 to TRBJ2-1; 7 bases line up with TRBD1. CDR3 bases: TGTGCCAGTAGTATAGACCACAGGGGAAACAATGAGCAGTTCTTC. It yields the protein CASSIDHRGNNEQFF.